This T cell receptor (beta chain) stems from a study of HIV-infected children after antiretroviral therapy interruption. This CDR3 has 13 amino acids. Unmatched junction bases numbered 5, after V lost 6 bases and J lost 4 bases. CDR1 and CDR2 from the germline V gene are MNHEY and SVGEGT. This clonotype turned up a few times. Stated treatment: PENTA 11 planned treatment interruption arm or continuous ART arm. A 3' RACE protocol on RNA, with unique molecular identifiers, produced the TCR library. TCRdb used MiXCR to reprocess the 3' RACE reads, holding one entry per CDR3 protein. This table holds approximately 89,000 distinct CDR3 sequences, approximately 6.9% found once.

This TCR derives from a pool of human donors with HIV. The J gene is TRBJ2-7, the V gene TRBV6-2 or TRBV6-3; 8 bases are a match to TRBD1. The sample here was CD45RA+ CD4+ T cells from PBMCs, pooled from several time points, taken from a donor given antiretroviral therapy, either interrupted or continuous. Indicated subset: naive CD4+ CD45RA+ CD45RO- T cells. This CDR3 is CASRPGQVYEQYF. Here the CDR3 DNA reads TGTGCCAGCAGACCGGGACAGGTGTACGAGCAGTACTTC.